The 18 T cell receptor beta chains presented below share a single source sample, sequenced in a study of a mutant IDH1 vaccine in newly diagnosed glioma (dated by TCRdb to the early 2020s). These receptors have no known antigen. Library preparation was by the immunoSEQ multiplex PCR assay. TCRdb's version of the immuneACCESS table is confined to in-frame rearrangements and falls short of the full clone set. An unresolved V gene accounts for under half of the shortfall where checked; the remainder is of unknown origin. For this sample there are about 69,000 clones; roughly 86% appear just once. Jointly, the top ten make up roughly 2% of the sample. Taken with the paper, the label for time point translates to: week 35, safety follow-up. Each vaccine dose, consisting of 300 ug of a 20-mer mutant IDH1 peptide in Montanide, was administered subcutaneously with topical imiquimod. The starting material was PBMCs, obtained from a glioma patient whose treatment included an IDH1 peptide vaccine. The origin of the receptors is a man younger than 40 with glioma.

The CDR3 DNA follows: TGTGCCAGTAGTAACGGAGATAGCAATCAGCCCCAGCATTTT. As protein: CASSNGDSNQPQHF. J is TRBJ1-5 and V is TRBV19; D gene unclear. The CDR3 runs 14 residues. The V end lost 4 bases, the J end lost 0 bases, and 7 bases lay between the germline ends. Germline-derived CDR1 and CDR2 are LNHDA and SQIVND (reference sequence).

The gene calls are TRBV7-9 and TRBJ1-4, with D tentatively TRBD1 (6 bases). The CDR3 totals 13 residues. The V end was cut by 6 bases, the J end by 8 bases, with 13 bases between. Germline CDR1 and CDR2: SEHNR and FQNEAQ (reference sequence). The DNA for the CDR3 is TGTGCCAGCAGTAAGGGGGAGGTCGAAAAACTGTTTTTT. Translated: CASSKGEVEKLFF.

The V and J genes are TRBV29-1 and TRBJ2-5, with a tentative D call TRBD2 (5 bases). The end of the DNA fits TRBJ2-7 better, so the J call may be wrong. The CDR3 is 11 residues long. Germline CDR1 is SQVTM and CDR2 is ANQGSEA. The CDR3 region has the DNA TGCAGCGTTAAAACCGGGGACGAGCAGTACTTC. It translates to CSVKTGDEQYF.

The chain has TRBV20-1 and TRBJ2-7; D remains ambiguous. V was clipped by 5 bases and J by 3 bases, with 8 bases between them. The germline gives CDR1 DFQATT, CDR2 SNEGSKA (reference sequence). The CDR3 spans 11 residues. The CDR3 bases are TGCAGTGCTTACAACAGCTACGAGCAGTACTTC. This gives the protein CSAYNSYEQYF.

V is TRBV6-4 and J is TRBJ1-1, with 7 bases that match TRBD1. The CDR3 totals 14 residues. The V gene end was trimmed by 0 bases and the J gene end by 6 bases; junction bases not matched to a gene: 4. The germline V gene has CDR1 MRHNA and CDR2 SNTAGT. The CDR3 nucleotides are TGTGCCAGCAGTGACTCCGGGACAGCTTCTGAAGCTTTCTTT. The encoded protein is CASSDSGTASEAFF.

V is TRBV5-1 and J is TRBJ2-1, with D possibly matching TRBD2 (6 bases). Per germline, CDR1 SGHRS and CDR2 YFSETQ. V was trimmed by 0 bases and J by 8 bases, leaving 15 bases between them. The CDR3 is 15 amino acids. As DNA, the CDR3 is TGCGCCAGCAGCTTGGCCGGGGACTGGGGCGATGAGCAGTTCTTC. Translation gives CASSLAGDWGDEQFF.

The chain is built from TRBV6-1 and TRBJ2-6; tentative D call: TRBD1 (6 bases). The CDR3 contains 15 residues. The V gene's germline CDR1 is MNHNS and CDR2 SASEGT. The V gene lost 6 bases and the J gene lost 2 bases, with 11 bases spanning the gap. CDR3 coding DNA: TGTGCCAGCAGCGTACAGGGAACTGGGGCCAACGTCCTGACTTTC. This encodes CASSVQGTGANVLTF.

This chain uses TRBV2 with TRBJ2-2; D is ambiguous. V dropped 2 bases and J dropped 0 bases, with 7 bases sitting between them. Germline CDR1 reads SNHLY; CDR2 reads FYNNEI. CDR3 size: 15 residues. CDR3: CASSELGANTGELFF. Here the CDR3 DNA reads TGTGCCAGCAGTGAACTCGGAGCGAACACCGGGGAGCTGTTTTTT. The full variable domain, in which reference TRBV2 and TRBJ2-2 provide the parts outside the CDR3, is EPEVTQTPSHQVTQMGQEVILRCVPISNHLYFYWYRQILGQKVEFLVSFYNNEISEKSEIFDDQFSVERPDGSNFTLKIRSTKLEDSAMYFCASSELGANTGELFFGEGSRLTVL.

The count of this clone is one. This sequence joins TRBV19 and TRBJ1-5, with 9 bases identical to TRBD1. CDR1 LNHDA and CDR2 SQIVND come from the germline V gene (reference sequence). The V gene end was trimmed by 6 bases and the J gene end by 1 base; junction bases not matched to a gene: 13. The CDR3 has 18 residues. The DNA of the CDR3 is TGTGCCAGTAGCATACGATCCGGGACAGGGACCAGCAATCAGCCCCAGCATTTT. This sequence encodes CASSIRSGTGTSNQPQHF.

V and J are TRBV30 and TRBJ2-1; D is unresolved. CDR1 and CDR2 from the germline V gene are GTSNPN and SVGIG (reference sequence). The CDR3 is 11 residues long. V lost 3 bases to trimming and J lost 8 bases, with 8 bases between them. CDR3 sequence (DNA): TGTGCCTGGAGGTACCGGGATGAGCAGTTCTTC. This sequence encodes CAWRYRDEQFF.

The chain carries TRBV7-2 and TRBJ2-7; 10 bases are shared with TRBD1. There are 15 residues in the CDR3. Germline V gene data show CDR1 as SGHTA and CDR2 as FQGNSA. With V trimmed by 1 base and J by 5 bases, 5 bases remained unmatched. CDR3 DNA: TGTGCCAGCAGCTTAGTCGGGACAGGGGTCCACGAGCAGTACTTC. Its translation is CASSLVGTGVHEQYF.

The chain recombines TRBV10-3 with TRBJ1-2; D uncertain. The CDR3 runs to 13 residues. Germline assignment: CDR1 ENHRY and CDR2 SYGVKD. Trimming took off 0 bases at V and 3 bases at J, with 5 bases between the two ends. CDR3 nucleotide sequence: TGTGCCATCAGTGAGTCGACTCACTATGGCTACACCTTC. Translated, it gives CAISESTHYGYTF.

V gene TRBV5-5 combines with J gene TRBJ2-7; 8 nucleotides agree with TRBD1. V was pared by 0 bases and J by 0 bases, with 2 bases of the junction left unmatched. This CDR3 region has 15 residues. The germline CDR1 and CDR2 sequences are SGHKS and YYEKEE (reference sequence). The CDR3: CASSLGQGSSYEQYF. The CDR3 coding sequence is TGTGCCAGCAGCTTGGGACAGGGGAGCTCCTACGAGCAGTACTTC.

A note on this clone: Germline and junction disagree at one end, which may indicate a read error. V gene TRBV5-1 combines with J gene TRBJ2-7, with 7 bases identical to TRBD1. This CDR3 is 15 amino acids long. CDR1 and CDR2 from the germline V gene are SGHRS and YFSETQ. CDR3 nucleotide sequence: TGCGCCAGCAGCTGGGAGACCGGGACAGCCTACGGGCAGTACTTC. Translating it yields CASSWETGTAYGQYF.

The chain employs TRBV6-1 and TRBJ2-3, with unresolved D. CDR3 length: 14 residues. The germline gives CDR1 MNHNS, CDR2 SASEGT. V was cut by 2 bases and J by 5 bases, with 11 bases left in between. This CDR3 is CASSESQNRDTQYF. CDR3 bases: TGTGCCAGCAGTGAAAGCCAGAACCGAGATACGCAGTATTTT.

This chain links TRBV10-3 with TRBJ2-3; unclear D gene. The CDR3 runs to 15 residues. With 0 bases removed from V and 4 bases from J, the gap between germline ends came to 11 bases. The V gene's germline CDR1 is ENHRY and CDR2 SYGVKD. CDR3 sequence (DNA): TGTGCCATCAGTGAGTCGATGAGCGTGTCAGATACGCAGTATTTT. Translated: CAISESMSVSDTQYF.

This chain links TRBV7-9 with TRBJ2-7, with D tentatively TRBD1 (5 bases). The V gene lost 5 bases and the J gene lost 2 bases, with 10 bases spanning the gap. CDR3 length equals 13 residues. Germline V CDR1 and CDR2: SEHNR, FQNEAQ (reference sequence). CDR3 DNA: TGTGCCAGCAGCCAAGTGGGGCCCTACGAGCAGTACTTC. Translating gives CASSQVGPYEQYF.

The rearrangement uses TRBV6-5 and TRBJ2-7; 9 bases are a match to TRBD2. V shed 2 bases and J 0 bases; nucleotides not matched to a gene: 5. Germline V CDR1 and CDR2: MNHEY, SVGAGI. The CDR3 has 16 residues. The CDR3, as DNA: TGTGCCAGCAGTTACAAGCGGGGGGCCGTCTCCTACGAGCAGTACTTC. Translated: CASSYKRGAVSYEQYF.